One T cell receptor (beta chain) is described in this entry. These data are taken from a study of siplizumab effects on memory and regulatory T cells. Generated by immunoSEQ multiplex PCR, the TCRdb table keeps only in-frame clones and is missing some. This table holds about 100,000 clones, more than 85% found once. The sample comprised CD4+ T cells sorted from blood. The receptor's source is a human donor in good health.

This CDR3 is CASSLVGNTDTQYF. The CDR3 coding sequence is TGCGCCAGCAGCTTGGTGGGGAACACAGATACGCAGTATTTT. V and J are TRBV5-1 and TRBJ2-3; D gene uncertain. The CDR3 has 14 amino acids. The ends were cut back, 0 bases at V and 2 bases at J, with 7 bases in the middle. Germline assignment: CDR1 SGHRS and CDR2 YFSETQ.